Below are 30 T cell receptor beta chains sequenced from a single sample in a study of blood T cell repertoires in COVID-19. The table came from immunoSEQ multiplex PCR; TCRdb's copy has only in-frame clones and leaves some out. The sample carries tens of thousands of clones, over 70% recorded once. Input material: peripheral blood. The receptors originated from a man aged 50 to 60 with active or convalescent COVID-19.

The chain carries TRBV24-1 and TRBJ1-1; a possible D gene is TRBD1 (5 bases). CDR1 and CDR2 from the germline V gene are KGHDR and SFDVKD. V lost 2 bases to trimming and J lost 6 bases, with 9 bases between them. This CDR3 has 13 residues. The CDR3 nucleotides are TGTGCCACCAGTGATTCGTCGGGGGCTGAAGCTTTCTTT. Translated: CATSDSSGAEAFF.

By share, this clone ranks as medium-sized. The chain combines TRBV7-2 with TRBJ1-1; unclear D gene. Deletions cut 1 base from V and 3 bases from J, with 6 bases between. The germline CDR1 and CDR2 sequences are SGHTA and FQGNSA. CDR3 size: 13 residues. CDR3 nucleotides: TGTGCCAGCAGCTTAGAGCTCTACACTGAAGCTTTCTTT. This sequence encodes CASSLELYTEAFF.

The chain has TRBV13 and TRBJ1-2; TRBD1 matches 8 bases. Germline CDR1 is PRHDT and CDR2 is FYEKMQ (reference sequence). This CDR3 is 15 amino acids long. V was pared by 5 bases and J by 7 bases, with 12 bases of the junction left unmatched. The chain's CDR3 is CASSDGGQVSFGYTF. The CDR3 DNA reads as TGTGCCAGCAGCGACGGGGGACAGGTATCCTTTGGCTACACCTTC.

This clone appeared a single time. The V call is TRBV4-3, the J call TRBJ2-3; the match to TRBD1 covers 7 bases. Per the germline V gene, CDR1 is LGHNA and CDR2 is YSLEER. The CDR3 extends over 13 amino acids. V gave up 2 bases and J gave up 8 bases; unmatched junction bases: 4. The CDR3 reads CASSQTGAATQYF. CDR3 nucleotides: TGCGCCAGCAGCCAAACAGGGGCAGCTACGCAGTATTTT.

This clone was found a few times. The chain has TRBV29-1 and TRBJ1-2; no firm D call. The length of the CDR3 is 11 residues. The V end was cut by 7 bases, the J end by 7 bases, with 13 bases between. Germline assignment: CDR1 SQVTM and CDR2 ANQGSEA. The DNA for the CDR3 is TGCAGCGCCCCCCGGGCGGGTGGCTACACCTTC. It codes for CSAPRAGGYTF.

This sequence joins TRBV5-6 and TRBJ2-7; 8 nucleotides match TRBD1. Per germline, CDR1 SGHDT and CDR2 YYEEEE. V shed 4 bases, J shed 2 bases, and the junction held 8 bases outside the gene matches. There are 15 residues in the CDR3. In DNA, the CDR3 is TGTGCCAGCAGCCAAATTACAGGGGGGCCCTACGAGCAGTACTTC. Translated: CASSQITGGPYEQYF. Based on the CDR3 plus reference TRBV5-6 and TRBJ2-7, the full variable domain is DAGVTQSPTHLIKTRGQQVTLRCSPKSGHDTVSWYQQALGQGPQFIFQYYEEEERQRGNFPDRFSGHQFPNYSSELNVNALLLGDSALYLCASSQITGGPYEQYFGPGTRLTVT.

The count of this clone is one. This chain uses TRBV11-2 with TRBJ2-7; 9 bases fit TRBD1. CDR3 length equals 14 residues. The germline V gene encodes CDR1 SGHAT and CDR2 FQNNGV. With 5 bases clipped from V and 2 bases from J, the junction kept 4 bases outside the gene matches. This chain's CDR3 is CASSTGQGAYEQYF. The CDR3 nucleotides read TGTGCCAGCAGCACGGGACAGGGCGCCTACGAGCAGTACTTC.

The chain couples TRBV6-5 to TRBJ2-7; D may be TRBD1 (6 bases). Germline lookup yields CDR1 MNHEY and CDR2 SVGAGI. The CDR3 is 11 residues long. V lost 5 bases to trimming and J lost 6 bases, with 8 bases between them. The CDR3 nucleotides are TGTGCCAGCAGTCGGACAGCCGAGCAGTACTTC. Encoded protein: CASSRTAEQYF.

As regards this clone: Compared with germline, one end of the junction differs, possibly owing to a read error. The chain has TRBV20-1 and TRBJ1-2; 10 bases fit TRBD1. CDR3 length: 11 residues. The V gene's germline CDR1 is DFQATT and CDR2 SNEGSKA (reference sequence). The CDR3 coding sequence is TGCAGTGCCAGGGACAGGGGCCGGTTTTGGTTC. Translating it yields CSARDRGRFWF.

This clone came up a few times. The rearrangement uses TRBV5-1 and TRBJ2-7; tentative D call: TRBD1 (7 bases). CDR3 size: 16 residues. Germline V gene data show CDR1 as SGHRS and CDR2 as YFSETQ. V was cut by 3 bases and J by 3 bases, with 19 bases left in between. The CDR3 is CASSSGGRGQFYEQYF. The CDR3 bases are TGCGCCAGCAGCTCCGGCGGGCGGGGACAGTTCTACGAGCAGTACTTC.

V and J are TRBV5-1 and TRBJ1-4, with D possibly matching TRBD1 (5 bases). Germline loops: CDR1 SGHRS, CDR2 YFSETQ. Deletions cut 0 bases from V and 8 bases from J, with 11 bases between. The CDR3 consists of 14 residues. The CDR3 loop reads CASSLGQGGEKLFF. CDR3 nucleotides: TGCGCCAGCAGCTTGGGGCAGGGAGGAGAAAAACTGTTTTTT.

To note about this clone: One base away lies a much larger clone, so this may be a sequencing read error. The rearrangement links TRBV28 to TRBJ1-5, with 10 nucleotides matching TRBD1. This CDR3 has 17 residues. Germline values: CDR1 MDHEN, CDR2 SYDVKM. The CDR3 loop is CASRTRARDRGTQSQHF. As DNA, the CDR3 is TGTGCCAGCAGAACCCGTGCTCGGGACAGGGGAACTCAGTCCCAGCATTTT.

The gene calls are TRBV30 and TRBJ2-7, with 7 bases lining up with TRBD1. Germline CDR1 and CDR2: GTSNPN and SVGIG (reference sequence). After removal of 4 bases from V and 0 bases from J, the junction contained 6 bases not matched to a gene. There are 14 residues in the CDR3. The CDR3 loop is CAWTLGGISYEQYF. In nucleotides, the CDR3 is TGTGCCTGGACCCTAGGGGGCATCTCCTACGAGCAGTACTTC. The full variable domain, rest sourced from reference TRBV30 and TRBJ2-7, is SQTIHQWPATLVQPVGSPLSLECTVEGTSNPNLYWYRQAAGRGLQLLFYSVGIGQISSEVPQNLSASRPQDRQFILSSKKLLLSDSGFYLCAWTLGGISYEQYFGPGTRLTVT.

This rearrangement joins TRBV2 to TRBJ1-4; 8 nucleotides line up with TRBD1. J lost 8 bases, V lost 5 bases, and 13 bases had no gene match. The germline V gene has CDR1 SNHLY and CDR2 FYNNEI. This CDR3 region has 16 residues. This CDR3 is CASSRENRGFREKLFF. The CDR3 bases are TGTGCCAGCAGTCGCGAAAACAGGGGGTTTCGGGAAAAACTGTTTTTT.

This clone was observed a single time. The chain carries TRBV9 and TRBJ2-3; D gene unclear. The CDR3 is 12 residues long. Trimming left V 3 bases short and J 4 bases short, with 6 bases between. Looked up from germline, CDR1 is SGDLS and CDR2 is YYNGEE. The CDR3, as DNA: TGTGCCAGCAGCGCGAGCTCAGATACGCAGTATTTT. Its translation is CASSASSDTQYF. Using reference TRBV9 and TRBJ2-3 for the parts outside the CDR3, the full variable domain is DSGVTQTPKHLITATGQRVTLRCSPRSGDLSVYWYQQSLDQGLQFLIQYYNGEERAKGNILERFSAQQFPDLHSELNLSSLELGDSALYFCASSASSDTQYFGPGTRLTVL.

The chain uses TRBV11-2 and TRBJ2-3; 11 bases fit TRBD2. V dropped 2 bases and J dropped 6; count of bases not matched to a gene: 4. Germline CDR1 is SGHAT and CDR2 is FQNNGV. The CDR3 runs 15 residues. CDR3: CASSLIAGGGDTQYF. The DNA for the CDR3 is TGTGCCAGCAGCTTAATAGCGGGGGGGGGCGATACGCAGTATTTT.

The CDR3 coding sequence is TGTGCCAGCAGCTCCTACACTAGCGGTATAGATACGCAGTATTTT. It specifies CASSSYTSGIDTQYF. The rearrangement joins TRBV5-4 to TRBJ2-3, with 8 bases matching TRBD2. Germline CDR1 SGHNT, CDR2 YYREEE (reference sequence). There are 15 residues in the CDR3. V lost 3 bases to trimming and J lost 5 bases; unmatched junction nucleotides: 8.

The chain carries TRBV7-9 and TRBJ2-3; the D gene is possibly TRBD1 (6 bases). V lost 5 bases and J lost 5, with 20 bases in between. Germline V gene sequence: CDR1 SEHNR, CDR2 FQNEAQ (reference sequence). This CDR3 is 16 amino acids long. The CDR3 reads CASSPLLGRGIDTQYF. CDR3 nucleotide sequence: TGTGCCAGCAGCCCCCTTCTTGGCAGGGGAATAGATACGCAGTATTTT.

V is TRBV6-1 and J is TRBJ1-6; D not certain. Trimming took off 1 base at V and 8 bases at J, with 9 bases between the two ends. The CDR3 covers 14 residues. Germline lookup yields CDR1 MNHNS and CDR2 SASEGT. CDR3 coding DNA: TGTGCCAGCAGTGAAGGGGTGGGAGATTCACCCCTCCACTTT. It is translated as CASSEGVGDSPLHF.

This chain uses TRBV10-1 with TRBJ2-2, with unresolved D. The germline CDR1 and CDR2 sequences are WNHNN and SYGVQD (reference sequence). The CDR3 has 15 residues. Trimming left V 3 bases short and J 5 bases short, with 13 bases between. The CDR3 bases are TGCGCCAGCAGTGAACCCCCCTATTTGACCGGGGAGCTGTTTTTT. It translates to CASSEPPYLTGELFF.

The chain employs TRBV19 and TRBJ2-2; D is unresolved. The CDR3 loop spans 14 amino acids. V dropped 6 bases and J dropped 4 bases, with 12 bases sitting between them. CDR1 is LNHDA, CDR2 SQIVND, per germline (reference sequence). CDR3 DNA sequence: TGTGCCAGTAGACGGCAGGATCGCACCGGGGAGCTGTTTTTT. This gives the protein CASRRQDRTGELFF.

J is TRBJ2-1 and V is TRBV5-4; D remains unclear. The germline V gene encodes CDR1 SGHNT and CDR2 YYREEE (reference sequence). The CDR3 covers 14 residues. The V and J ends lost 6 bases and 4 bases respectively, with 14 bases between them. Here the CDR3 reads CASNLVGSYNEQFF. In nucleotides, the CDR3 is TGTGCCAGCAACCTGGTGGGCAGTTACAATGAGCAGTTCTTC.

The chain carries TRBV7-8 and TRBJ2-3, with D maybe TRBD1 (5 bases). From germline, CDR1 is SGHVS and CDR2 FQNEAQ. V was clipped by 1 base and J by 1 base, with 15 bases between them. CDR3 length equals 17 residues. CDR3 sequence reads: CASSLVRVTRGTDTQYF. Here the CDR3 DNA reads TGTGCCAGCAGCTTAGTCAGGGTGACCCGCGGCACAGATACGCAGTATTTT.

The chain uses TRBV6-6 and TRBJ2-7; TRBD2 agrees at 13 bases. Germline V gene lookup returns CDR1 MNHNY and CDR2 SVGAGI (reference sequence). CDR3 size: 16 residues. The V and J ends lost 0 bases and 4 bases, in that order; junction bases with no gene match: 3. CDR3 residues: CASSYSTSGGVYEQYF. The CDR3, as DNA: TGTGCCAGCAGTTACTCAACTAGCGGGGGGGTGTACGAGCAGTACTTC.

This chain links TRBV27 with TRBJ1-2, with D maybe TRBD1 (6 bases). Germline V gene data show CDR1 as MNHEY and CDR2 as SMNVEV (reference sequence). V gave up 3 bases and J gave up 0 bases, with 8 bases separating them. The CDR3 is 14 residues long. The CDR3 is CASSFRGTNYGYTF. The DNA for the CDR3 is TGTGCCAGCAGTTTCAGGGGAACTAACTATGGCTACACCTTC.

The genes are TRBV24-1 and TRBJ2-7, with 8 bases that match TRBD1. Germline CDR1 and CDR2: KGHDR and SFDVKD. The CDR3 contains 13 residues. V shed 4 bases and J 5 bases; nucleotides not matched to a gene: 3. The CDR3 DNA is TGTGCCACCAGTGACCCGGACAGGGACGAGCAGTACTTC. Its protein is CATSDPDRDEQYF.

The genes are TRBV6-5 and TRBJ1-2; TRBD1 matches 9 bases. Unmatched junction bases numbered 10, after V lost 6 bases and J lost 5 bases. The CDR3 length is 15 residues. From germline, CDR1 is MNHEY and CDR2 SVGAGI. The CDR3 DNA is TGTGCCAGCAGGGTTGGGACAGGGATCAGGTATGGCTACACCTTC. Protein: CASRVGTGIRYGYTF.

CDR3 DNA sequence: TGTGCCAGCAGCCTGACTAGCGGGGGGGGAAGCAATGAGCAGTTCTTC. It codes for CASSLTSGGGSNEQFF. The chain has TRBV7-3 and TRBJ2-1; 14 bases are a match to TRBD2. The CDR3 covers 16 residues. J lost 6 bases, V lost 5 bases, and 6 bases had no gene match. Germline CDR1 and CDR2: SGHTA and FQGTGA.

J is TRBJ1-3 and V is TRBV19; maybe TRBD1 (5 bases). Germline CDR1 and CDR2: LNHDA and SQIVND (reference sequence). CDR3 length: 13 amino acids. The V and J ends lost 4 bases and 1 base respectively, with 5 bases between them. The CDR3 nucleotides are TGTGCCAGTAGTACAGGGTCTGGAAACACCATATATTTT. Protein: CASSTGSGNTIYF.

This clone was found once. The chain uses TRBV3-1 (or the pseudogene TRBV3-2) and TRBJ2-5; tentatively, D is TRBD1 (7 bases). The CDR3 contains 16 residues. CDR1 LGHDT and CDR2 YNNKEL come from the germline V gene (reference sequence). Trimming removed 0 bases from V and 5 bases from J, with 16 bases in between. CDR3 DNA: TGTGCCAGCAGCCAAGATCTTCGATCAGGGGGGGAGACCCAGTACTTC. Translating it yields CASSQDLRSGGETQYF.